This T cell receptor (beta chain) comes out of a study of OX40 agonist ivuxolimab in advanced cancers. For context, the study as a whole: The costimulatory receptor OX40 (CD134) was targeted by ivuxolimab, a fully human IgG2 agonistic monoclonal antibody. Intravenous ivuxolimab was administered to patients every 2 weeks at six dose levels: 0.01, 0.1, 0.3, 1.5, 3 and 10 mg/kg. Of the approximately 50 dose-escalation patients, hepatocellular carcinoma was present in roughly 19, melanoma in around 15, renal cell carcinoma in 9 and head and neck cancer in 9. A male proportion of around 80% and a mean age of 60 years, ranging from roughly 23 to 80, were recorded for the dose-escalation cohort. Patients were allowed to have had prior anti-PD-1, anti-PD-L1 or anti-CTLA-4 therapy, and approximately 43% of the dose-escalation patients had previously received checkpoint inhibitors. Partial responses occurred in three dose-escalation patients: two with cutaneous melanoma and one with hepatocellular carcinoma. The purpose of peripheral TCRbeta sequencing was to test whether ivuxolimab changed TCR sequence diversity and led to clonal T-cell expansion. The paper covers the monotherapy dose-escalation part of the phase I ivuxolimab trial, which included N ≈ 54 patients. The study at large found these results: Which antigens the clonally expanded peripheral T cells were specific for was not determined. Low levels of normalized T-cell clonal expansion were also shown by some nonresponding patients. After ivuxolimab, CD8+ T cells had more expanded clones than CD4+ T cells on average. In partial responders in the 0.1-3.0 mg/kg groups, normalized peripheral clonal expansion was found to be among the lowest, especially among CD8+ T cells. At doses of 0.1 to 3.0 mg/kg, clonal expansion of both CD4+ and CD8+ blood T cells was observed from baseline to week 6.

As to this clone: Its antigen is not yet known. Per-nucleotide qualities are absent, and no much larger clonotype sits a single base away.

To sequence the TCRbeta CDR3 region, genomic DNA was isolated from the sorted cells. TCRbeta CDR3 regions were sequenced using the immunoSEQ Assay. TCRdb provides this immuneACCESS table in a form limited to in-frame rearrangements. Some clones are lacking; in checked studies, under half of them reflect an unresolved V gene, and why the rest are absent is not known. The sample table shows some 37,000 clones, and 88% are seen once. The top ten clones comprise 13% of the sample. The trial excluded patients who had a history of autoimmune disease or were on systemic immunosuppression. Peripheral blood for TCR sequencing was collected from all dose cohorts at baseline, on cycle 4 day 1, and on cycle 7 day 1. The samples were taken from a phase I, first-in-human, multicenter, open-label dose-escalation trial of ivuxolimab. Adults with locally advanced or metastatic melanoma, renal cell carcinoma, hepatocellular carcinoma or head and neck squamous cell carcinoma were enrolled in the trial. CD4+ and CD8+ T cells were sorted separately from peripheral blood before TCR sequencing.

V lost 2 bases and J lost 4 bases, and the count of bases not matched to a germline gene is 2. The CDR3 goes from the cysteine to the phenylalanine over 14 residues. The CDR3 DNA has 42 bases and is translated from base 1. For CDR1 and CDR2, the germline V gene lists MDHEN and SYDVKM. Recombination connected TRBV28 to TRBJ1-5, with 7 bases matching TRBD1. The clonotype comes from an adult with an advanced solid tumor such as melanoma, head and neck, liver or kidney cancer. Sequenced material: CD4+ or CD8+ T cells sorted from blood, taken in a trial of the OX40 agonist ivuxolimab. The CDR3 protein sequence reads: CASSLLRGNQPQHF. The bases read TGTGCCAGCAGTTTACTCAGGGGGAATCAGCCCCAGCATTTT.